The 32 T cell receptor beta chains below all came from one sample that was sequenced in a study of cytomegalovirus exposure and HLA in healthy donors (TCRdb year 2017). Library preparation employed the immunoSEQ multiplex PCR assay. For the multiplex PCR, a mixture combining 60 forward primers for TCR Vbeta segments and 13 reverse primers for TCR Jbeta segments was used. Here the immuneACCESS table is served through TCRdb, limited to in-frame sequences with V and J called. Missing clones are a known gap in these copies; in checked studies unresolved V genes cover under half, and the rest lacks a known reason. The record for this sample contains some 47,000 clones. 2.1% of the sample rests with the top ten. The sequenced sample consisted of PBMCs. These receptors were obtained from a woman in her thirties or forties in good health and CMV-seronegative.

V is TRBV19 and J is TRBJ1-1, with 8 bases lining up with TRBD1. Losses at the gene ends were 3 bases for V and 1 base for J; bases not matched to a gene: 4. Germline V CDR1 and CDR2: LNHDA, SQIVND (reference sequence). The CDR3 extends over 15 amino acids. CDR3 protein: CASSIRGQGNTEAFF. The CDR3 DNA follows: TGTGCCAGTAGTATCCGCGGACAGGGGAACACTGAAGCTTTCTTT.

The V gene is TRBV30, the J gene TRBJ1-3; D remains unclear. Trimming cost V 0 bases and J 5 bases, with 8 bases left between them. Per the germline V gene, CDR1 is GTSNPN and CDR2 is SVGIG (reference sequence). The CDR3 consists of 13 residues. CDR3 protein: CAWSVNTRNTIYF. The DNA for the CDR3 is TGTGCCTGGAGTGTAAATACAAGAAACACCATATATTTT. The full variable domain, rest sourced from reference TRBV30 and TRBJ1-3, is SQTIHQWPATLVQPVGSPLSLECTVEGTSNPNLYWYRQAAGRGLQLLFYSVGIGQISSEVPQNLSASRPQDRQFILSSKKLLLSDSGFYLCAWSVNTRNTIYFGEGSWLTVV.

The chain links TRBV6-6 to TRBJ2-7; perhaps TRBD2 as D (6 bases). Deletions cut 2 bases from V and 6 bases from J, with 8 bases between. The CDR3 has 12 amino acids. CDR1 and CDR2 from the germline V gene are MNHNY and SVGAGI (reference sequence). CDR3 in amino acids: CASSYLGGEQYF. DNA for the CDR3: TGTGCCAGCAGTTACCTCGGGGGCGAGCAGTACTTC.

The CDR3 DNA reads as TGTGCCAGCAGTGGGAAGGACAGGGCAAGGTATTTT. Translated: CASSGKDRARYF. The rearrangement uses TRBV6-1 and TRBJ2-3; 8 bases map to TRBD1. V lost 4 bases, J lost 14 bases, and 8 bases stayed unmatched. The CDR3 totals 12 residues. Germline V gives CDR1 MNHNS, CDR2 SASEGT.

The chain combines TRBV29-1 with TRBJ2-5; 9 bases line up with TRBD1. Trimming at V came to 8 bases and at J to 5 bases, leaving 9 bases not matched to a gene. The CDR3 length is 13 residues. From germline, CDR1 is SQVTM and CDR2 ANQGSEA. The CDR3 bases are TGCAGCATCCACAGGGGGCAATTGGAGACCCAGTACTTC. Encoded protein: CSIHRGQLETQYF.

The CDR3: CASSSRGAANYGYTF. The CDR3 nucleotides are TGTGCCAGCAGCTCCAGGGGGGCTGCTAACTATGGCTACACCTTC. The chain employs TRBV5-4 and TRBJ1-2, with 7 positions matching TRBD1. With 3 bases clipped from V and 0 bases from J, the junction kept 5 bases outside the gene matches. This CDR3 has 15 residues. CDR1 SGHNT and CDR2 YYREEE come from the germline V gene (reference sequence).

The chain uses TRBV18 and TRBJ1-2; 7 positions match TRBD1. V shed 3 bases and J 7 bases; nucleotides not matched to a gene: 8. The CDR3 has 14 amino acids. Germline V lookup: CDR1 KGHSH, CDR2 LQKENI. CDR3: CASSPVRGPVGYTF. CDR3 sequence (DNA): TGTGCCAGCTCACCGGTTAGGGGGCCTGTTGGCTACACCTTC.

The V and J genes are TRBV4-1 and TRBJ2-7, with D perhaps TRBD2 (6 bases). Germline CDR1 is MGHRA and CDR2 is YSYEKL. This CDR3 comprises 17 residues. The germline V and J ends were trimmed by 0 bases and 2 bases, with 17 bases remaining between them. Here the CDR3 reads CASSQEMRLASAYEQYF. CDR3 coding DNA: TGCGCCAGCAGCCAAGAGATGAGGCTAGCGAGCGCCTACGAGCAGTACTTC.

The chain has TRBV6-6 and TRBJ1-2, with 7 bases identical to TRBD1. V lost 5 bases and J lost 8; bases outside the gene matches: 8. The V gene's germline CDR1 is MNHNY and CDR2 SVGAGI (reference sequence). This CDR3 is built from 13 residues. CDR3 nucleotides: TGTGCCAGCAGTGGAAAACAGGGGTACGGCTACACCTTC. This translates into CASSGKQGYGYTF.

DNA of the CDR3: TGTGCCAGCAGCGGGGGGGCTTATGGCTACACCTTC. Its translation is CASSGGAYGYTF. The chain joins TRBV7-9 to TRBJ1-2; possibly TRBD1 for D (6 bases). The germline CDR1 and CDR2 sequences are SEHNR and FQNEAQ (reference sequence). V was shortened by 5 bases and J by 5 bases, with 9 bases between the two germline ends. This CDR3 region has 12 residues.

The chain combines TRBV6-1 with TRBJ2-7, with D tentatively TRBD1 (5 bases). The CDR3 contains 14 residues. Germline V gene lookup returns CDR1 MNHNS and CDR2 SASEGT. Between the trimmed V and J ends, which lost 4 bases and 2 bases, there was a span of 12 bases. In DNA, the CDR3 is TGTGCCAGCAGTGGACAGAGCCCGACCTACGAGCAGTACTTC. Its protein product is CASSGQSPTYEQYF.

This chain links TRBV4-1 with TRBJ1-2, with D perhaps matching TRBD1 (6 bases). Between the trimmed V and J ends, which lost 1 base and 4 bases, there was a span of 16 bases. The CDR3 extends over 16 amino acids. CDR1 is MGHRA, CDR2 YSYEKL, per germline. CDR3 sequence reads: CASSQVAGGLGYGYTF. CDR3 in DNA: TGCGCCAGCAGCCAAGTAGCGGGGGGGCTTGGCTATGGCTACACCTTC.

CDR3 sequence: CASRGTGDYYGYTF. CDR3 sequence (DNA): TGTGCCAGCCGAGGGACAGGGGATTACTATGGCTACACCTTC. The chain links TRBV6-1 to TRBJ1-2, with 10 positions matching TRBD1. The CDR3 is 14 residues long. The germline V gene encodes CDR1 MNHNS and CDR2 SASEGT. Losses at the gene ends were 8 bases for V and 3 bases for J; bases not matched to a gene: 6.

The chain joins TRBV4-2 to TRBJ2-7; TRBD2 aligns across 7 bases. This CDR3 region has 16 residues. The V gene's germline CDR1 is LGHNA and CDR2 YNFKEQ. V dropped 1 base and J dropped 2; count of bases not matched to a gene: 8. CDR3 sequence reads: CASSQGEGAGPYEQYF. CDR3 DNA sequence: TGTGCCAGCAGCCAAGGGGAGGGAGCGGGGCCCTACGAGCAGTACTTC.

The J gene is TRBJ2-5, the V gene TRBV2; TRBD2 agrees at 9 bases. The J segment lost 5 bases and the V segment lost 6 bases, leaving 7 bases of the junction unmatched. Per the germline V gene, CDR1 is SNHLY and CDR2 is FYNNEI. The CDR3 spans 14 residues. The CDR3 loop is CASSAGGPGETQYF. The CDR3 DNA reads as TGTGCCAGCAGCGCGGGGGGGCCAGGGGAGACCCAGTACTTC.

The chain is built from TRBV7-2 and TRBJ2-2, with no clear D. The germline CDR1 and CDR2 sequences are SGHTA and FQGNSA. This CDR3 spans 14 amino acids. V dropped 2 bases and J dropped 4 bases, with 8 bases sitting between them. CDR3 sequence: CASSLTRTTGELFF. The DNA of the CDR3 is TGTGCCAGCAGCTTAACACGAACCACCGGGGAGCTGTTTTTT.

The chain combines TRBV21-1 with TRBJ2-7; TRBD1 was called by the table and not checked on the DNA. TRBV21-1 is deemed a pseudogene. The CDR3 has 15 amino acids. The CDR3 protein is CASSKFRDRITEQYF. For the CDR3, the DNA is TGTGCCAGCAGCAAGTTCCGGGACAGGATTACCGAGCAGTACTTC.

The chain employs TRBV4-1 and TRBJ2-7; 7 bases agree with TRBD2. The CDR3 contains 15 residues. J gave up 2 bases and V 5 bases, and 9 bases lay outside the gene matches. Germline V lookup: CDR1 MGHRA, CDR2 YSYEKL. The CDR3 region is CASSEGTNLAYEQYF. DNA of the CDR3: TGCGCCAGCAGCGAAGGGACTAACCTTGCCTACGAGCAGTACTTC.

The chain employs TRBV4-2 and TRBJ1-2, with D hard to call. Germline CDR1 and CDR2: LGHNA and YNFKEQ. This CDR3 is 15 amino acids long. V lost 8 bases and J lost 3, with 19 bases in between. The CDR3 bases are TGTGCCAGCCGCATTGGAGAGGGAGGTCACTATGGCTACACCTTC. Protein: CASRIGEGGHYGYTF.

The chain uses TRBV9 and TRBJ2-5; 12 bases agree with TRBD2. Germline CDR1 is SGDLS and CDR2 is YYNGEE. This CDR3 comprises 19 residues. Germline trimming cut 0 bases from V and 0 bases from J; bases unmatched to any gene: 9. CDR3 in DNA: TGTGCCAGCAGCGTAGGAACTAGCGGGGGGTCTGGGTACCAAGAGACCCAGTACTTC. Protein: CASSVGTSGGSGYQETQYF.

This sequence joins TRBV30 and TRBJ1-1; tentatively, D is TRBD1 (5 bases). The CDR3 covers 12 residues. The germline V gene encodes CDR1 GTSNPN and CDR2 SVGIG (reference sequence). The V and J ends lost 3 bases and 2 bases respectively, with 7 bases between them. This CDR3 reads CAWSRVNTEAFF. The DNA for the CDR3 is TGTGCCTGGAGCAGGGTCAACACTGAAGCTTTCTTT.

This chain connects TRBV7-3 to TRBJ2-3; 9 positions agree with TRBD2. This CDR3 spans 16 amino acids. With V trimmed by 4 bases and J by 2 bases, 7 bases remained unmatched. Germline V lookup: CDR1 SGHTA, CDR2 FQGTGA. The CDR3 loop reads CASSSRRGGDTDTQYF. In DNA form, the CDR3 reads TGTGCCAGCAGCTCGCGGCGGGGGGGGGACACAGATACGCAGTATTTT.

The V call is TRBV13, the J call TRBJ2-2; D gene unclear. The CDR3 sequence is 13 residues long. Germline CDR1 PRHDT, CDR2 FYEKMQ (reference sequence). V shed 1 base and J shed 5 bases, with 5 bases lying between them. The CDR3 spells CASSLESTGELFF. CDR3 nucleotides: TGTGCCAGCAGCTTAGAGAGTACCGGGGAGCTGTTTTTT.

J is TRBJ1-2 and V is TRBV11-2; possible D gene TRBD1, 5 bases. This CDR3 contains 14 residues. Germline lookup yields CDR1 SGHAT and CDR2 FQNNGV. The V and J ends lost 6 bases and 5 bases respectively, with 16 bases between them. The CDR3 reads CASSKAIRAYGYTF. In DNA form, the CDR3 reads TGTGCCAGCAGTAAAGCAATCAGGGCGTATGGCTACACCTTC.

The V call is TRBV9, the J call TRBJ2-7; 16 bases map to TRBD2. The CDR3 is made up of 17 amino acids. The V and J ends lost 3 bases and 5 bases, in that order; junction bases with no gene match: 8. Germline assignment: CDR1 SGDLS and CDR2 YYNGEE. The CDR3 reads CASSAGLAGGPSHEQYF. The CDR3 nucleotides are TGTGCCAGCAGCGCGGGACTAGCGGGGGGGCCGTCCCACGAGCAGTACTTC. Filled out from reference TRBV9 and TRBJ2-7, the complete variable domain reads DSGVTQTPKHLITATGQRVTLRCSPRSGDLSVYWYQQSLDQGLQFLIQYYNGEERAKGNILERFSAQQFPDLHSELNLSSLELGDSALYFCASSAGLAGGPSHEQYFGPGTRLTVT.

The chain recombines TRBV9 with TRBJ2-2; 12 nucleotides align to TRBD1. Per germline, CDR1 SGDLS and CDR2 YYNGEE. The CDR3 is 15 amino acids. J lost 7 bases, V lost 4 bases, and 5 bases had no gene match. The DNA of the CDR3 is TGTGCCAGCAGCCCGGGACAGGGGGCGAACGGGGAGCTGTTTTTT. Protein: CASSPGQGANGELFF.

The chain couples TRBV4-2 to TRBJ2-3, with a tentative D call TRBD2 (6 bases). Per germline, CDR1 LGHNA and CDR2 YNFKEQ. The V end lost 1 base, the J end lost 1 base, and 15 bases lay between the germline ends. The CDR3 totals 17 residues. The CDR3: CASSQVVSASGTDTQYF. CDR3 coding DNA: TGTGCCAGCAGCCAAGTTGTGTCGGCTAGCGGCACAGATACGCAGTATTTT.

Written as DNA, the CDR3 is TGTGCCAGCAGAGTGGGTGGCGGGGGGGGATTCCAAGAGACCCAGTACTTC. This encodes CASRVGGGGGFQETQYF. This sequence joins TRBV5-4 and TRBJ2-5; TRBD2 aligns across 9 bases. The CDR3 has 17 residues. J gave up 1 base and V 5 bases, and 12 bases lay outside the gene matches. Per the germline V gene, CDR1 is SGHNT and CDR2 is YYREEE (reference sequence).

This sequence joins TRBV5-8 and TRBJ2-2, with D maybe TRBD2 (6 bases). In germline, CDR1 is SGHTS, CDR2 YDEGEE. Trimming stripped 4 bases from V and 0 bases from J, with 16 bases between. The CDR3 consists of 17 residues. CDR3 nucleotide sequence: TGTGCCAGCAGCGCGGGGTTAACTGCCTCGAACACCGGGGAGCTGTTTTTT. It translates to CASSAGLTASNTGELFF.

J is TRBJ1-5 and V is TRBV4-3, with 7 bases that match TRBD1. V shed 0 bases, J shed 5 bases, and the junction held 7 bases outside the gene matches. The CDR3 has 16 residues. In germline, CDR1 is LGHNA, CDR2 YSLEER. The CDR3 nucleotides read TGCGCCAGCAGCCAAGATAAGGGGGCCGGTGATCAGCCCCAGCATTTT. This translates into CASSQDKGAGDQPQHF.

The chain has TRBV6-5 and TRBJ2-7; 8 bases line up with TRBD1. The CDR3 sequence is 15 residues long. V was pared by 2 bases and J by 4 bases, with 7 bases of the junction left unmatched. Germline V CDR1 and CDR2: MNHEY, SVGAGI. The CDR3: CASSYVPGGAYEQYF. CDR3 nucleotides: TGTGCCAGCAGTTACGTGCCAGGGGGCGCGTACGAGCAGTACTTC.

The rearrangement links TRBV5-1 to TRBJ2-5; D is uncertain. This CDR3 has 11 amino acids. The germline gives CDR1 SGHRS, CDR2 YFSETQ. V lost 2 bases, J lost 4 bases, and 3 bases lay in between. The CDR3 here is CASSLAETQYF. The CDR3 DNA follows: TGCGCCAGCAGCTTAGCAGAGACCCAGTACTTC.